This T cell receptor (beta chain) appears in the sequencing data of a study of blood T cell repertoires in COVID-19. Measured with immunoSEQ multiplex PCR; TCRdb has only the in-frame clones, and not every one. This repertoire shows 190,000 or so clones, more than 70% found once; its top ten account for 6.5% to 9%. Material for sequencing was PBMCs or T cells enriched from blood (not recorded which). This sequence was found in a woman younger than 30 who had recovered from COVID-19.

The CDR3: CAISDPGQGLVGTEAFF. Written as DNA, the CDR3 is TGTGCCATCAGTGACCCGGGACAGGGACTCGTAGGAACTGAAGCTTTCTTT. The V call is TRBV10-3, the J call TRBJ1-1; TRBD1 aligns across 9 bases. The CDR3 has 17 amino acids. The germline V gene encodes CDR1 ENHRY and CDR2 SYGVKD. J lost 5 bases, V lost 3 bases, and 13 bases had no gene match.